The clone carrying this T cell receptor beta chain was counted many times. Its antigen remains unknown. This specimen belongs to a study of CD8 T cells in ankylosing spondylitis. Study conclusions and caveats: In ankylosing spondylitis patients, matched synovial fluid reportedly showed significant enrichment of disease-linked clones. Characteristic of ankylosing spondylitis blood, it appeared, was a TCR beta motif comprising about eight highly homologous variants. Reports of some motif variants in reactive arthritis synovial fluid and blood predate this one.

This CDR3 contains 11 residues. CDR1 and CDR2 (germline): LNHNV, YYDKDF (reference sequence). V gave up 1 base and J gave up 15 bases, with 10 bases separating them. A quantitative 5'-RACE method, one with molecular barcodes, was used to make TCR beta libraries. From the 5' RACE reads, TCRdb called clonotypes with MiXCR, one entry per CDR3 protein. This sample has some 180,000 distinct CDR3 sequences, with about 18% found just once. The gene calls are TRBV15 and TRBJ2-1; D perhaps matches TRBD1 (6 bases). The sequence came from a male donor between 5 and 35 years old with ankylosing spondylitis or in good health (not recorded which). Sequencing was done on a sample of blood, either unsorted or a sorted T cell fraction (not recorded which). The CDR3 loop is CATSRGQESFF. CDR3 nucleotide sequence: TGTGCCACCAGCAGAGGACAGGAATCGTTCTTC.